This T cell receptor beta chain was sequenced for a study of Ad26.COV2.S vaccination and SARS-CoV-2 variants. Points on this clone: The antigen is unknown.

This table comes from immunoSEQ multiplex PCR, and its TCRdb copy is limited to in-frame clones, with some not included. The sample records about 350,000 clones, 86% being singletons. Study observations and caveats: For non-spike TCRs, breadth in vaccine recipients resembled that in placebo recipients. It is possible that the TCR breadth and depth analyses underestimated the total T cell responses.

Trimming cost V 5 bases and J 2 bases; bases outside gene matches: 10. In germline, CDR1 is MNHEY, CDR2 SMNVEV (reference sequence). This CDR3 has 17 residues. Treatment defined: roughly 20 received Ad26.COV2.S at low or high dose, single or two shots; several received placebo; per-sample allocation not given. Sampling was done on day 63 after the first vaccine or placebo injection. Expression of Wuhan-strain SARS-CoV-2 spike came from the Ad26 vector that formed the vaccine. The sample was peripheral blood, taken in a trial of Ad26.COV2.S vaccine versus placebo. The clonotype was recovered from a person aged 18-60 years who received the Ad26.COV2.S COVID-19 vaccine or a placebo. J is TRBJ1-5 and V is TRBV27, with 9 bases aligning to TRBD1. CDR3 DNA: TGTGCCAGCAGTAGAAGGGGACAGGGATCGGGCAATCAGCCCCAGCATTTT. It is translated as CASSRRGQGSGNQPQHF.